Presented here are 29 T cell receptor beta chains from one specimen sequenced in a study of OX40 agonist ivuxolimab in advanced cancers. The protocol was immunoSEQ multiplex PCR, while the TCRdb copy is restricted to in-frame clones and leaves out a portion. The repertoire consists of tens of thousands of clones, with 65% to 90% occurring once and the leading ten covering about 30%. Sequenced material: CD4+ or CD8+ T cells sorted from blood, taken in a trial of the OX40 agonist ivuxolimab. The receptors were gathered from an adult with an advanced solid tumor such as melanoma, head and neck, liver or kidney cancer.

CDR3 nucleotide sequence: TGCAGCTCTAGGGCACCCAACTATGGCTACACCTTC. This translates into CSSRAPNYGYTF. The rearrangement joins TRBV29-1 to TRBJ1-2; D ambiguous. The CDR3 totals 12 residues. Trimming removed 8 bases at V and 2 bases at J, with 12 bases between. CDR1 and CDR2 (germline): SQVTM, ANQGSEA. The full variable domain, its missing parts supplied by reference TRBV29-1 and TRBJ1-2, is SAVISQKPSRDICQRGTSLTIQCQVDSQVTMMFWYRQQPGQSLTLIATANQGSEATYESGFVIDKFPISRPNLTFSTLTVSNMSPEDSSIYLCSSRAPNYGYTFGSGTRLTVV.

The rearrangement links TRBV28 to TRBJ2-5, with 8 bases aligning to TRBD1. The CDR3 extends over 17 amino acids. CDR1 and CDR2 (germline): MDHEN, SYDVKM. The V and J ends lost 4 bases and 1 base, in that order; junction bases with no gene match: 11. In DNA, the CDR3 is TGTGCCAGCAGTTCATTGAGACAGGGGATGGCCCAAGAGACCCAGTACTTC. Translated: CASSSLRQGMAQETQYF.

The chain has TRBV6-1 and TRBJ2-5; D gene uncertain. V lost 4 bases to trimming and J lost 5 bases, with 17 bases between them. Per the germline V gene, CDR1 is MNHNS and CDR2 is SASEGT. This CDR3 contains 15 residues. DNA of the CDR3: TGTGCCAGCAGTGGGAGTCGCGCGATGGGGGAGACCCAGTACTTC. This codes for CASSGSRAMGETQYF.

The chain employs TRBV11-2 and TRBJ1-1, with D uncertain. CDR3 size: 12 residues. Germline CDR1 SGHAT, CDR2 FQNNGV. The V and J ends lost 3 bases and 7 bases respectively, with 9 bases between them. The CDR3 region is CASSFPSFEAFF. The CDR3 nucleotides are TGTGCCAGCAGCTTCCCGTCGTTTGAAGCTTTCTTT.

The chain recombines TRBV28 with TRBJ1-4; tentative D call: TRBD1 (5 bases). Looked up from germline, CDR1 is MDHEN and CDR2 is SYDVKM. There are 13 residues in the CDR3. Trimming stripped 8 bases from V and 8 bases from J, with 15 bases between. The CDR3: CASLDTPQEKLFF. The CDR3 DNA reads TGTGCCAGCCTGGACACCCCGCAGGAAAAACTGTTTTTT.

J is TRBJ1-1 and V is TRBV4-1, with a possible D match to TRBD1 (5 bases). The CDR3 covers 13 residues. Trimming took off 1 base at V and 4 bases at J, with 7 bases between the two ends. Germline values: CDR1 MGHRA, CDR2 YSYEKL. This CDR3 is CASSQARGTEAFF. CDR3 sequence (DNA): TGCGCCAGCAGCCAAGCAAGGGGCACTGAAGCTTTCTTT.

The V gene is TRBV5-5, the J gene TRBJ2-2; D possibly matches TRBD1 or TRBD2 (5 bases each). Germline lookup yields CDR1 SGHKS and CDR2 YYEKEE (reference sequence). Trimming left V 4 bases short and J 6 bases short, with 13 bases between. The CDR3 runs 14 residues. The CDR3 DNA reads as TGTGCCAGCAGCGGGTGGGGGATGGCCGGGGAGCTGTTTTTT. Protein sequence: CASSGWGMAGELFF.

The chain carries TRBV27 and TRBJ2-3, with 11 bases fitting TRBD2. This CDR3 has 18 amino acids. The germline gives CDR1 MNHEY, CDR2 SMNVEV (reference sequence). Trimming at V came to 5 bases and at J to 0 bases, leaving 10 bases not matched to a gene. CDR3 DNA sequence: TGTGCCAGCAGTGTGCTACTAGCGGGGGCCTCTAGCACAGATACGCAGTATTTT. Amino acids: CASSVLLAGASSTDTQYF.

The chain links TRBV30 to TRBJ2-7, with D unclear. The V end lost 1 base, the J end lost 6 bases, and 4 bases lay between the germline ends. The CDR3 totals 10 residues. Germline V gives CDR1 GTSNPN, CDR2 SVGIG (reference sequence). The CDR3 here is CAWSGGEQYF. The DNA of the CDR3 is TGTGCCTGGAGTGGGGGCGAGCAGTACTTC.

Here the CDR3 DNA reads TGTGCCAGCAGCTCCATCTCTAGACAGGGGGCGACAGATACGCAGTATTTT. Amino acids: CASSSISRQGATDTQYF. The V call is TRBV13, the J call TRBJ2-3; 10 nucleotides match TRBD1. There are 17 residues in the CDR3. Germline V CDR1 and CDR2: PRHDT, FYEKMQ (reference sequence). The ends lost 4 bases at V and 3 bases at J; junction bases unmatched: 10.

J is TRBJ2-1 and V is TRBV11-3; TRBD1 might be the D (6 bases). From germline, CDR1 is SGHNT and CDR2 YENEEA. There are 17 residues in the CDR3. The V and J ends lost 5 bases and 5 bases respectively, with 22 bases between them. CDR3 in DNA: TGTGCCAGCAGCACTCTCCGGGCGCCAGGGGCCCACAATGAGCAGTTCTTC. Translated, it gives CASSTLRAPGAHNEQFF.

This clone was found once. V gene TRBV7-2 combines with J gene TRBJ2-7; no clear D gene. Germline V gene lookup returns CDR1 SGHTA and CDR2 FQGNSA. This CDR3 has 14 amino acids. V was clipped by 3 bases and J by 4 bases, with 13 bases between them. In nucleotides, the CDR3 is TGTGCCAGCAGCTTTGTCGGACCGACTTACGAGCAGTACTTC. Its protein is CASSFVGPTYEQYF. Together with reference TRBV7-2 and TRBJ2-7, the CDR3 gives the full variable domain: GAGVSQSPSNKVTEKGKDVELRCDPISGHTALYWYRQSLGQGLEFLIYFQGNSAPDKSGLPSDRFSAERTGGSVSTLTIQRTQQEDSAVYLCASSFVGPTYEQYFGPGTRLTVT.

V is TRBV7-9 and J is TRBJ2-7, with D hard to call. This CDR3 is 13 amino acids long. Trimming left V 5 bases short and J 5 bases short, with 13 bases between. The germline CDR1 and CDR2 sequences are SEHNR and FQNEAQ (reference sequence). CDR3 sequence: CASSRPLKNEQYF. The CDR3 DNA reads TGTGCCAGCAGCCGCCCGTTGAAGAACGAGCAGTACTTC.

V usage is TRBV9 and J usage is TRBJ1-4; no firm D call. With 0 bases removed from V and 4 bases from J, the gap between germline ends came to 10 bases. Germline V lookup: CDR1 SGDLS, CDR2 YYNGEE. This CDR3 contains 15 residues. CDR3: CASSVAGGSNEKLFF. The CDR3 DNA is TGTGCCAGCAGCGTAGCCGGCGGGAGTAATGAAAAACTGTTTTTT.

The V call is TRBV11-3, the J call TRBJ2-7, with D possibly matching TRBD2 (6 bases). In germline, CDR1 is SGHNT, CDR2 YENEEA. This CDR3 comprises 15 residues. The germline V and J ends were trimmed by 5 bases and 3 bases, with 17 bases remaining between them. The CDR3: CASSEPGTSDYEQYF. CDR3 DNA sequence: TGTGCCAGCAGCGAACCCGGGACTTCCGACTACGAGCAGTACTTC.

The J gene is TRBJ1-4, the V gene TRBV9, with a tentative D call TRBD1 (5 bases). The CDR3 totals 14 residues. V was cut by 0 bases and J by 2 bases, with 5 bases left in between. In germline, CDR1 is SGDLS, CDR2 YYNGEE. The DNA of the CDR3 is TGTGCCAGCAGCGTAGGGGGCACTAATGAAAAACTGTTTTTT. This encodes CASSVGGTNEKLFF.

This rearrangement joins TRBV5-6 to TRBJ1-1; possibly TRBD1 for D (6 bases). This CDR3 region has 12 residues. The germline gives CDR1 SGHDT, CDR2 YYEEEE. V dropped 2 bases and J dropped 8 bases, with 10 bases sitting between them. The CDR3 spells CASSLQGLEAFF. As DNA, the CDR3 is TGTGCCAGCAGCTTACAGGGTCTGGAAGCTTTCTTT.

The chain has TRBV6-1 and TRBJ2-1; 12 nucleotides match TRBD2. The J segment lost 4 bases and the V segment lost 4 bases, leaving 2 bases of the junction unmatched. This CDR3 spans 15 amino acids. The germline V gene encodes CDR1 MNHNS and CDR2 SASEGT. The CDR3: CASSGLAGGYNEQFF. The CDR3 nucleotides read TGTGCCAGCAGTGGCCTAGCGGGAGGGTACAATGAGCAGTTCTTC.

A few counts support this clone. The chain recombines TRBV19 with TRBJ1-1; weak D call: TRBD1 (5 bases). In germline, CDR1 is LNHDA, CDR2 SQIVND (reference sequence). This CDR3 is 18 amino acids long. Trimming took 1 base from V and 0 from J, leaving 18 bases between them. The CDR3 DNA reads TGTGCCAGTAGTATAGTTGGGGACCTGAGCGTGTTGAACACTGAAGCTTTCTTT. Translating gives CASSIVGDLSVLNTEAFF. Drawing the rest from reference TRBV19 and TRBJ1-1, the complete variable domain is DGGITQSPKYLFRKEGQNVTLSCEQNLNHDAMYWYRQDPGQGLRLIYYSQIVNDFQKGDIAEGYSVSREKKESFPLTVTSAQKNPTAFYLCASSIVGDLSVLNTEAFFGQGTRLTVV.

This clone was found once. The gene calls are TRBV10-3 and TRBJ2-1; weak D call: TRBD2 (6 bases). This CDR3 is 11 amino acids long. CDR1 and CDR2 from the germline V gene are ENHRY and SYGVKD. The germline V and J ends were trimmed by 8 bases and 7 bases, with 9 bases remaining between them. The CDR3 loop reads CAISRGNEQFF. CDR3 DNA sequence: TGTGCCATCTCCCGGGGGAATGAGCAGTTCTTC.

In DNA, the CDR3 is TGTGCCAGCTGCCGGGGCAACGTTCCTAATGAAAAACTGTTTTTT. Encoded protein: CASCRGNVPNEKLFF. The rearrangement uses TRBV9 and TRBJ1-4, with D possibly being TRBD1 (5 bases). Germline CDR1 SGDLS, CDR2 YYNGEE. Trimming cost V 7 bases and J 3 bases, with 16 bases left between them. The CDR3 is 15 residues long.

The table lists this clone with a count of one. The J gene is TRBJ2-7, the V gene TRBV19, with no clear D. Germline V CDR1 and CDR2: LNHDA, SQIVND (reference sequence). Trimming left V 1 base short and J 6 bases short, with 22 bases between. CDR3 length equals 17 residues. CDR3 region: CASSIVSADLLPSEQYF. In nucleotides, the CDR3 is TGTGCCAGTAGTATAGTATCGGCAGACCTCCTTCCCTCCGAGCAGTACTTC.

Judged by abundance, this clone is medium-sized. The chain has TRBV6-1 and TRBJ1-2; D not certain. V was shortened by 6 bases and J by 4 bases, with 15 bases between the two germline ends. The V gene's germline CDR1 is MNHNS and CDR2 SASEGT. The CDR3 loop spans 14 amino acids. The CDR3 region has the DNA TGTGCCAGCAGGGCTTACGGAACCCTCTATGGCTACACCTTC. Protein product: CASRAYGTLYGYTF.

The V and J genes are TRBV25-1 and TRBJ1-1; D unresolved. The CDR3 consists of 15 residues. Between the trimmed V and J ends, which lost 5 bases and 1 base, there was a span of 14 bases. Germline V gene sequence: CDR1 MGHDK, CDR2 SYGVNS. CDR3 region: CASSHRNSPNTEAFF. The CDR3 region has the DNA TGTGCCAGCAGTCACCGAAACAGTCCGAACACTGAAGCTTTCTTT.

The chain carries TRBV11-2 and TRBJ2-1, with 8 nucleotides matching TRBD2. V trimming: 5 bases; J trimming: 5 bases; junction bases outside the gene matches: 5. The germline V gene encodes CDR1 SGHAT and CDR2 FQNNGV. This CDR3 is built from 14 residues. This CDR3 is CASSSSGNHNEQFF. CDR3 DNA: TGTGCCAGCAGCAGTAGCGGGAACCACAATGAGCAGTTCTTC.

This clone is medium-sized in the sample. This chain joins TRBV4-2 and TRBJ2-7; 9 positions agree with TRBD2. This CDR3 contains 15 residues. After removal of 4 bases from V and 4 bases from J, the junction contained 8 bases not matched to a gene. Germline values: CDR1 LGHNA, CDR2 YNFKEQ. The CDR3 DNA reads TGTGCCAGCAGCCCCTTAGCGGGGGAGGGTTACGAGCAGTACTTC. This codes for CASSPLAGEGYEQYF.

The genes are TRBV2 and TRBJ2-2; maybe TRBD2 (5 bases). Trimming stripped 5 bases from V and 4 bases from J, with 14 bases between. CDR1 is SNHLY and CDR2 is FYNNEI in the germline V gene. The CDR3 covers 15 residues. CDR3 nucleotides: TGTGCCAGCAGTCGAGGGAGAACCGGCACCGGGGAGCTGTTTTTT. Its protein product is CASSRGRTGTGELFF.

The CDR3, as DNA: TGTGCCAGCAGCGTAGCAGGCAGGTCTGGGCAAGAGACCCAGTACTTC. It is translated as CASSVAGRSGQETQYF. V is TRBV9 and J is TRBJ2-5; D unclear. V shed 0 bases and J shed 2 bases, with 14 bases lying between them. The CDR3 extends over 16 amino acids. Germline CDR1 is SGDLS and CDR2 is YYNGEE.

A single count supports this clone. The genes are TRBV11-2 and TRBJ2-7, with 9 bases that match TRBD1. From germline, CDR1 is SGHAT and CDR2 FQNNGV. The CDR3 extends over 14 amino acids. The J segment lost 2 bases and the V segment lost 1 base, leaving 0 bases of the junction unmatched. CDR3 nucleotide sequence: TGTGCCAGCAGCTTAGGGACAGGGGCCTACGAGCAGTACTTC. Translated: CASSLGTGAYEQYF.